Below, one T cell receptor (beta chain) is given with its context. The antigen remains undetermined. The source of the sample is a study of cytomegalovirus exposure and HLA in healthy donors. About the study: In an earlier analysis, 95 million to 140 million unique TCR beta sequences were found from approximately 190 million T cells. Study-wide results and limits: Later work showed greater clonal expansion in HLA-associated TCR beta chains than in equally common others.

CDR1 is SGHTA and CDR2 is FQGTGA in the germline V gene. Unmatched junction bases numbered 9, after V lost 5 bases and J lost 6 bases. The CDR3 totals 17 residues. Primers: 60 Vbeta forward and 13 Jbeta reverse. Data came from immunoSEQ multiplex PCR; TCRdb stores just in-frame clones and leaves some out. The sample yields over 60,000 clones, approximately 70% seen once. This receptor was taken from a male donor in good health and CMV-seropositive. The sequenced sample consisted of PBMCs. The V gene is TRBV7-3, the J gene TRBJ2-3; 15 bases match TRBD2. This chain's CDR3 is CASSPGLAGGPSDTQYF. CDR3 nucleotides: TGTGCCAGCAGCCCTGGACTAGCGGGAGGGCCTTCGGATACGCAGTATTTT.